Listed below are T cell receptor beta chains from one sample, sequenced in a study of blood T cell repertoires in COVID-19. Assay: immunoSEQ multiplex PCR; the TCRdb copy retains only in-frame clones and omits some. Of about 260,000 clones listed, around four fifths are singletons. The sample was PBMCs or T cells enriched from blood (not recorded which). The receptors shown here come from a man under 40 with acute COVID-19. Each CDR3 is given with its conserved first and last residue. A D gene is named only where the DNA matches it firmly.

v_call: TRBV5-5
d_call: TRBD2
cdr3_aa: CASSPGTNEGAQYF

v_call: TRBV3-1/TRBV3-2
d_call: NA
cdr3_aa: CASSPTRSYGYTF

v_call: TRBV7-9
d_call: NA
cdr3_aa: CASSSTRNEQFF

v_call: TRBV6-5
d_call: NA
cdr3_aa: CASGQEGRTNEKLFF

v_call: TRBV7-9
d_call: NA
cdr3_aa: CASSSGGSKAKNIQYF

v_call: TRBV6-1
d_call: NA
cdr3_aa: CASSGGTRPGANVLTF

v_call: TRBV10-3
d_call: NA
cdr3_aa: CAISEGGTDTQYF

v_call: TRBV3-1/TRBV3-2
d_call: TRBD2
cdr3_aa: CASRQETGLAGTQYF

v_call: TRBV7-9
d_call: TRBD1
cdr3_aa: CASTGQGRNEQFF

v_call: TRBV5-1
d_call: NA
cdr3_aa: CASRLGADSPLHF

v_call: TRBV3-1/TRBV3-2
d_call: NA
cdr3_aa: CASSQRWTNEKLFF

v_call: TRBV10-1
d_call: NA
cdr3_aa: CASSEQSNQPQHF

v_call: TRBV10-3
d_call: NA
cdr3_aa: CAISERGNTEAFF

v_call: TRBV9
d_call: NA
cdr3_aa: CASSVAIGGDYGYTF

v_call: TRBV9
d_call: NA
cdr3_aa: CASSPLGLTGNGYTF

v_call: TRBV5-1
d_call: NA
cdr3_aa: CASSLVSGTEAFF

v_call: TRBV6-1
d_call: TRBD1
cdr3_aa: CASSEQGANSPLHF

v_call: TRBV6-5
d_call: TRBD1
cdr3_aa: CASSYGQGAINEKLFF

v_call: TRBV5-1
d_call: NA
cdr3_aa: CASSLSMDSLQETQYF

v_call: TRBV6-2/TRBV6-3
d_call: TRBD1
cdr3_aa: CASSYLSRGRDGANVLTF

v_call: TRBV19
d_call: TRBD2
cdr3_aa: CVCRGGHTGELFF

v_call: TRBV19
d_call: NA
cdr3_aa: CASSIDGGRNTEAFF

v_call: TRBV5-4
d_call: TRBD2
cdr3_aa: CASSRSRGGNTGELFF

v_call: TRBV6-1
d_call: NA
cdr3_aa: CASSDKGVADGYTF

v_call: TRBV2
d_call: NA
cdr3_aa: CASSSTDTEAFF

v_call: TRBV3-1/TRBV3-2
d_call: NA
cdr3_aa: CASSQVLIGAGVQETQYF

v_call: TRBV19
d_call: NA
cdr3_aa: CASSIRTGTDTQYF

v_call: TRBV5-4
d_call: NA
cdr3_aa: CASSFMGRLTGELFF

v_call: TRBV11-2
d_call: TRBD2
cdr3_aa: CASSRMGLAGANTGELFF

v_call: TRBV18
d_call: NA
cdr3_aa: CASSQDSPDTQYF

v_call: TRBV11-2
d_call: NA
cdr3_aa: CASSPPGLTTDTQYF

v_call: TRBV7-9
d_call: NA
cdr3_aa: CASSLVTASNEKLFF

v_call: TRBV10-1
d_call: NA
cdr3_aa: CASSEVGPHNEQFF

v_call: TRBV10-1
d_call: TRBD1
cdr3_aa: CASRKPGQGEEKLFF

v_call: TRBV5-5
d_call: NA
cdr3_aa: CASSRGGAQGQETQYF

v_call: TRBV4-3
d_call: NA
cdr3_aa: CASSQEGRPVYGYTF

v_call: TRBV18
d_call: TRBD1
cdr3_aa: CASQTGASSGNTIYF

v_call: TRBV5-1
d_call: NA
cdr3_aa: CASSFRGLYNEQFF

v_call: TRBV27
d_call: NA
cdr3_aa: CASSPANLGLAQFF

v_call: TRBV14
d_call: NA
cdr3_aa: CASSQEAHNSPLHF

v_call: TRBV5-5
d_call: NA
cdr3_aa: CASSSTARGRTNTDTQYF

v_call: TRBV5-1
d_call: NA
cdr3_aa: CASSLGAADEKLFF

v_call: TRBV19
d_call: TRBD1
cdr3_aa: CASSMAGGNSPLHF